These 4 T cell receptor beta chains were all obtained from the same sample, sequenced in a study of blood T cell repertoires in COVID-19. Profiling relied on immunoSEQ multiplex PCR, and the TCRdb table lists in-frame clones only, not all of them. The profile shows 300,000 to 400,000 clones, around 86% of them singletons. The sample was peripheral blood. The source of these receptors is a woman between 45 and 65 years old with COVID-19, enrolled during active disease.

This clone has just one count. The chain carries TRBV12-5 and TRBJ2-2; TRBD2 matches at 11 bases. Germline V lookup: CDR1 LGHNT, CDR2 FRNRAP. V lost 0 bases to trimming and J lost 5 bases; unmatched junction nucleotides: 26. This CDR3 spans 24 amino acids. CDR3 coding DNA: TGTGCTAGTGGTTTGGTACCTCCTACTAGCGGGAGAGCCGGGAGCGGGCTTGGGACCGGGGAGCTGTTTTTT. Translation gives CASGLVPPTSGRAGSGLGTGELFF.

The V call is TRBV6-2 or TRBV6-3, the J call TRBJ2-1; 15 bases are a match to TRBD2. With V trimmed by 5 bases and J by 0 bases, 8 bases remained unmatched. The CDR3 totals 19 residues. The germline CDR1 and CDR2 sequences are MNHEY and SVGEGT. In DNA, the CDR3 is TGTGCCAGCAGTGGCTTAGGGACTAGCGGGAGGTACTCCTACAATGAGCAGTTCTTC. The encoded protein is CASSGLGTSGRYSYNEQFF.

V gene TRBV11-3 combines with J gene TRBJ2-7; 13 bases match TRBD2. This CDR3 comprises 18 residues. V lost 4 bases to trimming and J lost 1 base; unmatched junction nucleotides: 10. Germline V gene sequence: CDR1 SGHNT, CDR2 YENEEA. The CDR3 nucleotides read TGTGCCAGCAGCTCTTGGACTAGCGGGAGAAGTGGGTCCTACGAGCAGTACTTC. It is translated as CASSSWTSGRSGSYEQYF.

The V call is TRBV12-5, the J call TRBJ2-2, with D unresolved. The CDR3 has 13 residues. V was shortened by 1 base and J by 3 bases, with 3 bases between the two germline ends. Germline-derived CDR1 and CDR2 are LGHNT and FRNRAP. The CDR3 sequence is CASGLADTGELFF. CDR3 in DNA: TGTGCTAGTGGTTTGGCGGACACCGGGGAGCTGTTTTTT.